The 10 T cell receptor beta chains in this list originate from one sample, sequenced in a study of cytomegalovirus exposure and HLA in healthy donors. Using immunoSEQ multiplex PCR, the repertoire was profiled, and TCRdb retains in-frame clones only, with some absent. The data show under 300,000 clones, with just over 85% seen just once and about 1% held by the top ten. Sequencing was done on a sample of PBMCs. The receptors shown here come from a woman between 18 and 30 years old in good health and CMV-seronegative.

This chain links TRBV6-6 with TRBJ1-5; 8 nucleotides agree with TRBD1. This CDR3 spans 16 amino acids. Germline V CDR1 and CDR2: MNHNY, SVGAGI (reference sequence). V trimming: 6 bases; J trimming: 5 bases; junction bases outside the gene matches: 12. CDR3 nucleotides: TGTGCCAGCAGCATTCTCGGACAGGGCCAACATCAGCCCCAGCATTTT. It translates to CASSILGQGQHQPQHF.

The rearrangement joins TRBV4-1 to TRBJ1-1, with 8 bases fitting TRBD1. Germline V CDR1 and CDR2: MGHRA, YSYEKL. The CDR3 covers 15 residues. V lost 4 bases and J lost 2; bases outside the gene matches: 6. The CDR3 region is CASSRPGQANTEAFF. The CDR3 DNA is TGCGCCAGCAGCCGTCCGGGACAGGCAAACACTGAAGCTTTCTTT.

The chain links TRBV13 to TRBJ2-1, with TRBD2 as a possible D gene (6 bases). V lost 5 bases, J lost 8 bases, and 19 bases lay in between. In germline, CDR1 is PRHDT, CDR2 FYEKMQ (reference sequence). The CDR3 consists of 15 residues. The CDR3 coding sequence is TGTGCCAGCAGCCACCCTATCCCGGGCGGGGATGAGCAGTTCTTC. Protein sequence: CASSHPIPGGDEQFF. Filled out from reference TRBV13 and TRBJ2-1, the complete variable domain reads AAGVIQSPRHLIKEKRETATLKCYPIPRHDTVYWYQQGPGQDPQFLISFYEKMQSDKGSIPDRFSAQQFSDYHSELNMSSLELGDSALYFCASSHPIPGGDEQFFGPGTRLTVL.

The chain is built from TRBV19 and TRBJ2-3; 7 nucleotides agree with TRBD2. The junction had 5 bases not matched to a gene; V was cut back by 8 bases and J by 0 bases. The V gene's germline CDR1 is LNHDA and CDR2 SQIVND (reference sequence). CDR3 length: 14 amino acids. The DNA for the CDR3 is TGTGCCAGTCGCCGGGACTACAGCACAGATACGCAGTATTTT. As protein: CASRRDYSTDTQYF.

The chain carries TRBV12-5 and TRBJ1-1; possible D gene TRBD1, 5 bases. The V gene's germline CDR1 is LGHNT and CDR2 FRNRAP. The CDR3 runs 12 residues. Deletions cut 7 bases from V and 9 bases from J, with 15 bases between. CDR3 loop: CASASVGDKAFF. The CDR3 DNA reads TGTGCTAGTGCCTCAGTAGGGGATAAAGCTTTCTTT.

This chain uses TRBV5-6 with TRBJ2-5; the match to TRBD1 covers 10 bases. The V gene end was trimmed by 4 bases and the J gene end by 3 bases; junction bases not matched to a gene: 6. Looked up from germline, CDR1 is SGHDT and CDR2 is YYEEEE. The CDR3 is 15 residues long. The CDR3 reads CASSKAGTGEETQYF. CDR3 nucleotide sequence: TGTGCCAGCAGCAAAGCCGGGACAGGGGAAGAGACCCAGTACTTC.

The V and J genes are TRBV19 and TRBJ1-5; no clear D. CDR3 size: 15 residues. Germline-derived CDR1 and CDR2 are LNHDA and SQIVND (reference sequence). With 1 base removed from V and 0 bases from J, the gap between germline ends came to 7 bases. As DNA, the CDR3 is TGTGCCAGTAGTATAGTGGCGGGTAGCAATCAGCCCCAGCATTTT. Encoded protein: CASSIVAGSNQPQHF.

The CDR3 nucleotides read TGTGCCAGCAGTTACTCGGTGGCCTCACCCTACGAGCAGTACTTC. Translation gives CASSYSVASPYEQYF. The V call is TRBV6-5, the J call TRBJ2-7; D remains ambiguous. Germline V lookup: CDR1 MNHEY, CDR2 SVGAGI. V was cut by 0 bases and J by 2 bases, with 11 bases left in between. The CDR3 contains 15 residues.

This chain's CDR3 is CASSLAGQGSGELFF. The CDR3, as DNA: TGCGCCAGCAGCTTGGCCGGACAGGGGAGCGGGGAGCTGTTTTTT. The V gene is TRBV5-1, the J gene TRBJ2-2; 9 bases agree with TRBD1. The trim removed 0 bases at V and 7 bases at J, leaving 4 bases unmatched. There are 15 residues in the CDR3. CDR1 is SGHRS, CDR2 YFSETQ, per germline.

The CDR3 loop is CASSLAGDWGYTF. The CDR3 nucleotides read TGCGCCAGCAGCTTGGCGGGGGACTGGGGCTACACCTTC. This chain connects TRBV5-1 to TRBJ1-2; perhaps TRBD1 as D (5 bases). Germline CDR1 is SGHRS and CDR2 is YFSETQ. The CDR3 is 13 amino acids. V lost 0 bases to trimming and J lost 8 bases, with 11 bases between them.